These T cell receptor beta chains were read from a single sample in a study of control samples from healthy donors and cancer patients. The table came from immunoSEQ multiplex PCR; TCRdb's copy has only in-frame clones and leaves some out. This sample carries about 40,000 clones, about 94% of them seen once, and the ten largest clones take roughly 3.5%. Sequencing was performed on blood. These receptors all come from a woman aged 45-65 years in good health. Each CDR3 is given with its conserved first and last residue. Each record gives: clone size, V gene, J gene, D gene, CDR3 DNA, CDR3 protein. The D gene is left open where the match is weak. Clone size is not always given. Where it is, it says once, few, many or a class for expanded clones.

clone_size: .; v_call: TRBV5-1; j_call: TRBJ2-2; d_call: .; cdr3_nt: TGCGCCAGCAGCACCGGTTCGGCATCGAACACCGGGGAGCTGTTTTTT; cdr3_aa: CASSTGSASNTGELFF
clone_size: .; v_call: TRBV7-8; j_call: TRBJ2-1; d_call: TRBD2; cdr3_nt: TGTGCCAGCAGCTTAGCCGGGGGGGCCTACAATGAGCAGTTCTTC; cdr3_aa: CASSLAGGAYNEQFF
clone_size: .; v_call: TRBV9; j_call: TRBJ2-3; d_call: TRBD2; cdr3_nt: TGTGCCAGCAGCGTAGGTCTAGCGGGGGGAATCACAGATACGCAGTATTTT; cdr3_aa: CASSVGLAGGITDTQYF
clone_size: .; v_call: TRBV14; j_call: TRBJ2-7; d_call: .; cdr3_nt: TGTGCCAGCAGCCAAGTACTAGGGCACGAGCAGTACTTC; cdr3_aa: CASSQVLGHEQYF
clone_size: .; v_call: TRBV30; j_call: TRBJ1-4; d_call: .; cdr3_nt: TGTGCCGGCCTTGGGAGGTTGGAAAAACTGTTTTTT; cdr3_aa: CAGLGRLEKLFF
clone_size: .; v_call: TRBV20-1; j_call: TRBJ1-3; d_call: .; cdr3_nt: TGCAGTGCTAGTGGGATCTCTGGAAACACCATATATTTT; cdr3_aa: CSASGISGNTIYF
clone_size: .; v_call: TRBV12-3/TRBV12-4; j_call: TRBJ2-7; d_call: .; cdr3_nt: TGTGCCAGCAGTTTATCGTGGGAGCAGTACTTC; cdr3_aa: CASSLSWEQYF
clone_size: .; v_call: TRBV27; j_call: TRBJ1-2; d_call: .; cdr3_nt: TGTGCCAGCAGTCCCATTACCCAGGGACTTAATTATGGCTACACCTTC; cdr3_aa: CASSPITQGLNYGYTF
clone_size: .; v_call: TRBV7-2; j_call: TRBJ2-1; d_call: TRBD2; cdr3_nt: TGTGCCAGCAGCTTAACGGTACGGGCGGGGGGTGGTGAGCAGTTCTTC; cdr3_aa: CASSLTVRAGGGEQFF
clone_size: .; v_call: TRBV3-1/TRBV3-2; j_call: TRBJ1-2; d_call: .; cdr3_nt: TGTGCCAGCAGCACCCGGGGCACCTTCTATGGCTACACCTTC; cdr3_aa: CASSTRGTFYGYTF
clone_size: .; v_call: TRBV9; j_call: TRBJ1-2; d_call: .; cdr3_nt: TGTGCCAGCAGCGTGAACAGGGCTGATGGCTACACCTTC; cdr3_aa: CASSVNRADGYTF
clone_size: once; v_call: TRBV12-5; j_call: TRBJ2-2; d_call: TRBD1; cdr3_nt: TGTGCTAGTGGTTCTTCGGGACAGGGAATCGACGGGGAGCTGTTTTTT; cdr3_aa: CASGSSGQGIDGELFF
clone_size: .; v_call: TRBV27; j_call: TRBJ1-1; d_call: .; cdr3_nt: TGTGCCAGCAGCCGGACCCGGGACACTGAAGCTTTCTTT; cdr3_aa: CASSRTRDTEAFF